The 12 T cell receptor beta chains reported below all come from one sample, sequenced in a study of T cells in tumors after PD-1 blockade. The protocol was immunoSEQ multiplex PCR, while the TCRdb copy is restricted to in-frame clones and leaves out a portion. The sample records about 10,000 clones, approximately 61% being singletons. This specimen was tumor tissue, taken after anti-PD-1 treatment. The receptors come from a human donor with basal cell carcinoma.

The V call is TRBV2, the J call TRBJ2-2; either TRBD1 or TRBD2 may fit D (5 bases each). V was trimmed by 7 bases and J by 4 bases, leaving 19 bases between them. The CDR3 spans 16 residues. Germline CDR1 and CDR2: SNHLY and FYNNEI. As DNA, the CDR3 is TGTGCCAGCAAGTCCCGCGGGCAGGGCCTCACCGGGGAGCTGTTTTTT. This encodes CASKSRGQGLTGELFF.

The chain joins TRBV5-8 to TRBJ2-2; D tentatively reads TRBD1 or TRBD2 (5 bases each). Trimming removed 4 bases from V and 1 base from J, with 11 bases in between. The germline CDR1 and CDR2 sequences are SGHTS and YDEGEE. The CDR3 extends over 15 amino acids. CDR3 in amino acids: CASSRGDGNTGELFF. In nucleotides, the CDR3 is TGTGCCAGCAGCAGAGGGGACGGGAACACCGGGGAGCTGTTTTTT. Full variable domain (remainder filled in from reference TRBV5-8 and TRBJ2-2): EAGVTQSPTHLIKTRGQQATLRCSPISGHTSVYWYQQALGLGLQFLLWYDEGEERNRGNFPPRFSGRQFPNYSSELNVNALELEDSALYLCASSRGDGNTGELFFGEGSRLTVL.

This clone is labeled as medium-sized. The CDR3 protein is CASSYPGQGGGYTF. CDR3 bases: TGTGCCAGCAGTTACCCGGGACAGGGGGGAGGCTACACCTTC. The genes are TRBV6-2 or TRBV6-3 and TRBJ1-2; 11 bases match TRBD1. With 2 bases clipped from V and 8 bases from J, the junction kept 4 bases outside the gene matches. Germline CDR1 reads MNHEY; CDR2 reads SVGEGT. This CDR3 has 14 residues.

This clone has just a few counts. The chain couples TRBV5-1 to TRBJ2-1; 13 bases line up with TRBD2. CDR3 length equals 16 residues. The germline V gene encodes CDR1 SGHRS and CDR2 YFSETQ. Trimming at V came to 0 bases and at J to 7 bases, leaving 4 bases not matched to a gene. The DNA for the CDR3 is TGCGCCAGCAGCTTGGCCGGGACTAGCGGGAATAATGAGCAGTTCTTC. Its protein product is CASSLAGTSGNNEQFF.

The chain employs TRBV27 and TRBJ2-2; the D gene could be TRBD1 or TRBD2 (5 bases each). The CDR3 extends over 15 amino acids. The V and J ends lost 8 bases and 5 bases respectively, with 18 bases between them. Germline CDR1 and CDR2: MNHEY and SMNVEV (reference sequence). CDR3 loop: CASRPQGAITGELFF. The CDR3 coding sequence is TGTGCCAGCCGACCCCAGGGAGCGATAACCGGGGAGCTGTTTTTT.

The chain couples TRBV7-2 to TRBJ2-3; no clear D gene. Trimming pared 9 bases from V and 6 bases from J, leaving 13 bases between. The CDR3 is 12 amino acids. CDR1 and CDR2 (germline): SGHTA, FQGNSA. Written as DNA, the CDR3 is TGTGCCAGTATATTTTGGTCGGATACGCAGTATTTT. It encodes CASIFWSDTQYF.

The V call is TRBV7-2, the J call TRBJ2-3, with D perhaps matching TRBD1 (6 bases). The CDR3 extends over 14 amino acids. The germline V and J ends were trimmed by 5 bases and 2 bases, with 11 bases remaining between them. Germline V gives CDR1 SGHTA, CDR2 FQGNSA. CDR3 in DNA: TGTGCCAGCAGCCTGGGACATTCCACAGATACGCAGTATTTT. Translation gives CASSLGHSTDTQYF.

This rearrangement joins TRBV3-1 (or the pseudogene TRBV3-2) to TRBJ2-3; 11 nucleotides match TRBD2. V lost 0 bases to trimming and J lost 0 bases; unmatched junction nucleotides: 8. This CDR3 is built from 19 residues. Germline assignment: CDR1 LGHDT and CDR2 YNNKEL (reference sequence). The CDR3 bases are TGTGCCAGCAGCCAAGAGCGGCTAGCGGGGGGACCTAGCACAGATACGCAGTATTTT. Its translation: CASSQERLAGGPSTDTQYF.

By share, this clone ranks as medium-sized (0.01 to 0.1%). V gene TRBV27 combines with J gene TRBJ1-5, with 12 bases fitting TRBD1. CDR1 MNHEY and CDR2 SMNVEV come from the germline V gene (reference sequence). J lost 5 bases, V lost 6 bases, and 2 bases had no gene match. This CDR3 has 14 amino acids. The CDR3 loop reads CASRGTGGHQPQHF. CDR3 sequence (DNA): TGTGCCAGCAGGGGGACAGGGGGCCATCAGCCCCAGCATTTT.

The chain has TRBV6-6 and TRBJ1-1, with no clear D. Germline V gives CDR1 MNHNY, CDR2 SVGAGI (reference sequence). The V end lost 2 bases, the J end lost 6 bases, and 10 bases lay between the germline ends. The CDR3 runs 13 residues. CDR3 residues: CASSYAERAEAFF. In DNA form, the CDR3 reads TGTGCCAGCAGTTACGCGGAGAGGGCTGAAGCTTTCTTT.

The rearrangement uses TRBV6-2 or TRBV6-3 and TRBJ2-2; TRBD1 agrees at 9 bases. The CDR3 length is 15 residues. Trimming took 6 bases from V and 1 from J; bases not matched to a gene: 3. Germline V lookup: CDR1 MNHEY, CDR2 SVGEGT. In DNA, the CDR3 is TGTGCCAGCAGCCGGACAGGGGAGAACACCGGGGAGCTGTTTTTT. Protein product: CASSRTGENTGELFF.

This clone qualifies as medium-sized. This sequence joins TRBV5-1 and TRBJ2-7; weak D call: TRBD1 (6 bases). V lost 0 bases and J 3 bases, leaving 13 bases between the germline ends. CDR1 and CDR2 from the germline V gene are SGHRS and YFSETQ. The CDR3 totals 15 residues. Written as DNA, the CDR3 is TGCGCCAGCAGCTTGGCGGCAGGGACAATCTACGAGCAGTACTTC. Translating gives CASSLAAGTIYEQYF.